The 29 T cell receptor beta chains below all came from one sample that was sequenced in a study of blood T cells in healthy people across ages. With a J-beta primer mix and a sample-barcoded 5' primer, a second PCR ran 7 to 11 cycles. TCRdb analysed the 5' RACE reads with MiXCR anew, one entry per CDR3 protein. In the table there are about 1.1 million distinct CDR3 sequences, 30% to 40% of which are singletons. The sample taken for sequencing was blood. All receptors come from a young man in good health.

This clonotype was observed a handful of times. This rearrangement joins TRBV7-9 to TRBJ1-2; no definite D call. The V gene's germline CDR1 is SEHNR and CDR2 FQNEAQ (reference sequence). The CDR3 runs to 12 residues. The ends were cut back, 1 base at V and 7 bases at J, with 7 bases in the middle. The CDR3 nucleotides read TGTGCCAGCAGCTTAGACGCAAGTGGCTACACCTTC. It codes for CASSLDASGYTF.

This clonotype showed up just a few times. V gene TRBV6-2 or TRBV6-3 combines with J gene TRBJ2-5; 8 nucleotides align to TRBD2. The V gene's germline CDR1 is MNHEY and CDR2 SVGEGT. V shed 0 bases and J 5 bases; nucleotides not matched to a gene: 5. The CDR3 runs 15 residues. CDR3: CASSYSMERGETQYF. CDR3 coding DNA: TGTGCCAGCAGTTACTCAATGGAGCGGGGGGAGACCCAGTACTTC.

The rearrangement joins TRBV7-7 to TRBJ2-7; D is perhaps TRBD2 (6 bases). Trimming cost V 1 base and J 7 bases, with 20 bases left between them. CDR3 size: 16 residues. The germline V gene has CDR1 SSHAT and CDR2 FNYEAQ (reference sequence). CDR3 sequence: CASSLGAPGTVVEQYF. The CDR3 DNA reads TGTGCCAGCAGCTTAGGGGCCCCCGGGACTGTAGTAGAGCAGTACTTC.

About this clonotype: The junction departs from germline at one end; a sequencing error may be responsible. CDR3 coding DNA: TGCAGCGTTGAACACCCGAACACTGAAGTTTTCTTT. Translating it yields CSVEHPNTEVFF. The V call is TRBV29-1, the J call TRBJ1-1, with D uncertain. Germline CDR1 is SQVTM and CDR2 is ANQGSEA. The CDR3 loop spans 12 amino acids.

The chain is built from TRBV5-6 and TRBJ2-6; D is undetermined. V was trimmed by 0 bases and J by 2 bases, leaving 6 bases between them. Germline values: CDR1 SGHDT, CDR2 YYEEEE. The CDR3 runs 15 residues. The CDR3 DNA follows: TGTGCCAGCAGCTTGGGACGAACTGGGGCCAACGTCCTGACTTTC. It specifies CASSLGRTGANVLTF. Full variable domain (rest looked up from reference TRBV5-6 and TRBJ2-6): DAGVTQSPTHLIKTRGQQVTLRCSPKSGHDTVSWYQQALGQGPQFIFQYYEEEERQRGNFPDRFSGHQFPNYSSELNVNALLLGDSALYLCASSLGRTGANVLTFGAGSRLTVL.

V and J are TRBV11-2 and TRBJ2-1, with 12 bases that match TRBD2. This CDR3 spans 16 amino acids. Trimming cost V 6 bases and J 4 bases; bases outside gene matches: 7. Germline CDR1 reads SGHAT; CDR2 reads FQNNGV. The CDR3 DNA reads TGTGCCAGCAGTCTTTCGACTAGCGGGGGTTACAATGAGCAGTTCTTC. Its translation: CASSLSTSGGYNEQFF.

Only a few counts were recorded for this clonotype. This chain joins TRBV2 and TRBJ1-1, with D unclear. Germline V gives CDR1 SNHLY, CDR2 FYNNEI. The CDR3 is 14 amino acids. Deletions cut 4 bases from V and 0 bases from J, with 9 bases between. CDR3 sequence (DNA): TGTGCCAGCAGTGCCGCCGTAATGAACACTGAAGCTTTCTTT. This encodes CASSAAVMNTEAFF. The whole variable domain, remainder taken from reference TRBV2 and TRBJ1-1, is EPEVTQTPSHQVTQMGQEVILRCVPISNHLYFYWYRQILGQKVEFLVSFYNNEISEKSEIFDDQFSVERPDGSNFTLKIRSTKLEDSAMYFCASSAAVMNTEAFFGQGTRLTVV.

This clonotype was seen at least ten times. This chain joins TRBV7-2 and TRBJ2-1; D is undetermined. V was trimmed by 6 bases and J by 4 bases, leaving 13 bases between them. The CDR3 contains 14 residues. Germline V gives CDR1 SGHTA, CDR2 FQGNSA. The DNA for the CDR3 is TGTGCCAGCAGTCAGATGGGTGGGTACAATGAGCAGTTCTTC. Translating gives CASSQMGGYNEQFF.

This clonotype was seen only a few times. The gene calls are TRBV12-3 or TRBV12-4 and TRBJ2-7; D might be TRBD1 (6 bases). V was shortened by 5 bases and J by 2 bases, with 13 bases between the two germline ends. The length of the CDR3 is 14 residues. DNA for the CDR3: TGTGCCAGCAGTAGCCGACAGGCACCCTACGAGCAGTACTTC. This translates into CASSSRQAPYEQYF.

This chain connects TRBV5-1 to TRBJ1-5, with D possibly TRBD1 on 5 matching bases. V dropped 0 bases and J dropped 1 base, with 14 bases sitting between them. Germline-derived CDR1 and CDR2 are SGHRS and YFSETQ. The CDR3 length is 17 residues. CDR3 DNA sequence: TGCGCCAGCAGCTTGGGGACGGGGGGTAGCAGCAATCAGCCCCAGCATTTT. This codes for CASSLGTGGSSNQPQHF.

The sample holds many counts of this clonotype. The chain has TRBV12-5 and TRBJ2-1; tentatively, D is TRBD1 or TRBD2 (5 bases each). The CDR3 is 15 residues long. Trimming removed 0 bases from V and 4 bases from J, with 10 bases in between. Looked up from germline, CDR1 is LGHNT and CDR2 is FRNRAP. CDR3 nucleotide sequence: TGTGCTAGTGGTTTGGTACGGGGCCGGTACAATGAGCAGTTCTTC. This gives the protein CASGLVRGRYNEQFF.

CDR3 bases: TGTGCCAGCAGTTACACGAACTCCTACGAGCAGTACTTC. Protein sequence: CASSYTNSYEQYF. V is TRBV6-2 or TRBV6-3 and J is TRBJ2-7; D gene ambiguous. Per the germline V gene, CDR1 is MNHEY and CDR2 is SVGEGT. This CDR3 spans 13 amino acids. Trimming took 2 bases from V and 0 from J, leaving 5 bases between them.

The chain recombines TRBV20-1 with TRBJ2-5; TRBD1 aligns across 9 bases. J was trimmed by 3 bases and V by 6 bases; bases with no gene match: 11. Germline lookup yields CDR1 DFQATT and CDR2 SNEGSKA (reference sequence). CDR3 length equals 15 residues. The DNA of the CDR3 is TGCAGTGCCGCACTAGGGACAGGGCTGAAAGAGACCCAGTACTTC. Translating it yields CSAALGTGLKETQYF.

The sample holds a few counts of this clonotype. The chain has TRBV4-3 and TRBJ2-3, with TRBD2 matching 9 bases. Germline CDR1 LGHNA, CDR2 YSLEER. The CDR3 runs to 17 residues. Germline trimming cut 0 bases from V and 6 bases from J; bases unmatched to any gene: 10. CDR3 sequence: CASSQDPASGGRDTQYF. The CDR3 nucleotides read TGCGCCAGCAGCCAAGATCCCGCGAGCGGGGGGAGGGATACGCAGTATTTT.

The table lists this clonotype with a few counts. In DNA, the CDR3 is TGTGCCAGCAGCTCGGGCTTGGGGGTTACCCCTAACTATGGCTACACCTTC. Translating it yields CASSSGLGVTPNYGYTF. The J gene is TRBJ1-2, the V gene TRBV13; possible D gene TRBD1, 5 bases. The CDR3 covers 17 residues. Germline loops: CDR1 PRHDT, CDR2 FYEKMQ (reference sequence). Between the trimmed V and J ends, which lost 4 bases and 0 bases, there was a span of 18 bases.

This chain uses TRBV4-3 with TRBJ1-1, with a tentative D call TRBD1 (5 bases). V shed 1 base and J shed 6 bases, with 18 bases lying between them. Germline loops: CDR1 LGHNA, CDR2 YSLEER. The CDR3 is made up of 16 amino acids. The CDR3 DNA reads TGCGCCAGCAGCCAAGGGGCCGCCTGGCTGGGGGCTGAAGCTTTCTTT. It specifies CASSQGAAWLGAEAFF.

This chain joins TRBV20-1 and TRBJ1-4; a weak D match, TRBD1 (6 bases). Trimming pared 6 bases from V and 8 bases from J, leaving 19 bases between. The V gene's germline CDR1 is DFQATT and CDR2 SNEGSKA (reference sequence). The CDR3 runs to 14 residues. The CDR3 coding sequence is TGCAGTGCCGGAAGACAGGTAGCCCCCGAAAAACTGTTTTTT. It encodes CSAGRQVAPEKLFF.

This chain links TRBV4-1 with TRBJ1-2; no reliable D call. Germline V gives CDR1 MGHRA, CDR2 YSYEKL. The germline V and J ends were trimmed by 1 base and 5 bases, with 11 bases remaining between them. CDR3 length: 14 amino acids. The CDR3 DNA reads TGCGCCAGCAGCCAAGGGCAGAGAGAATATGGCTACACCTTC. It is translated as CASSQGQREYGYTF.

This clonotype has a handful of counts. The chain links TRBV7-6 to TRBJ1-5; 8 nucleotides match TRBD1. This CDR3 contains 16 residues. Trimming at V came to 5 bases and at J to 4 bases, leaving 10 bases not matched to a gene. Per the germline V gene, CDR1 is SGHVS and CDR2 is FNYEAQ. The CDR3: CASSPTPGGSNQPQHF. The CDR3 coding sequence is TGTGCCAGCAGCCCAACCCCAGGGGGCTCAAATCAGCCCCAGCATTTT.

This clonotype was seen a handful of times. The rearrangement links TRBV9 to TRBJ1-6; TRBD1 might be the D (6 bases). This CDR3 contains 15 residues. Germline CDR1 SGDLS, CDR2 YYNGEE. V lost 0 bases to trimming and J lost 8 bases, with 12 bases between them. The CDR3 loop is CASSVAEGQHSPLHF. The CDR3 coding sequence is TGTGCCAGCAGCGTAGCCGAGGGACAACATTCACCCCTCCACTTT.

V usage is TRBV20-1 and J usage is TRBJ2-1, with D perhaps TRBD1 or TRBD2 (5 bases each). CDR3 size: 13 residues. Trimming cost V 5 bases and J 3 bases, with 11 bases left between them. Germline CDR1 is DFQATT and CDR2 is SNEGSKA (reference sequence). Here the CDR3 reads CSAGTYDYNEQFF. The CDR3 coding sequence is TGCAGTGCTGGGACGTATGACTACAATGAGCAGTTCTTC.

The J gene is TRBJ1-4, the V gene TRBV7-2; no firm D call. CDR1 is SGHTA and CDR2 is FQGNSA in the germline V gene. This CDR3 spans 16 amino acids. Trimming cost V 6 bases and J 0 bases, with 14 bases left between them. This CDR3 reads CASRFLSGTTNEKLFF. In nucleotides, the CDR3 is TGTGCCAGCAGGTTTCTTTCGGGAACAACTAATGAAAAACTGTTTTTT.

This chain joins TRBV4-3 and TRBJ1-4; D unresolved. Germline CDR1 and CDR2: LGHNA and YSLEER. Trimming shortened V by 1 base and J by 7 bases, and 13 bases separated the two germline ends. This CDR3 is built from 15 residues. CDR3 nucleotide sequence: TGCGCCAGCAGCCAAGTAGTCCAAAGGGCTGAAAAACTGTTTTTT. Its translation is CASSQVVQRAEKLFF.

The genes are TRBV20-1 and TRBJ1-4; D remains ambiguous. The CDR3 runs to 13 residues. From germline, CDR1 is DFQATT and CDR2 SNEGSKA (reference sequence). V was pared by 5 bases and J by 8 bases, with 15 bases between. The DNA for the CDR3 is TGCAGTGCTCTAGGGCCCGGAGGGGAAAAACTGTTTTTT. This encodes CSALGPGGEKLFF.

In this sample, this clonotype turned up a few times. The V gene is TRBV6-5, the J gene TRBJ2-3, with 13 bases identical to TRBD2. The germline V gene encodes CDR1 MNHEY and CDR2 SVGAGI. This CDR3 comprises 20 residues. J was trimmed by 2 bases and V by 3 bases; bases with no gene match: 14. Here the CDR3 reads CASSYPGTSGAELDTDTQYF. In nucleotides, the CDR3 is TGTGCCAGCAGTTATCCCGGGACTAGCGGGGCCGAACTAGACACAGATACGCAGTATTTT.

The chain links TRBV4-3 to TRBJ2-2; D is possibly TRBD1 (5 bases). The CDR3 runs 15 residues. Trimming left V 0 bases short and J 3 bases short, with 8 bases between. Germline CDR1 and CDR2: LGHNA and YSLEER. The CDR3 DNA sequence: TGCGCCAGCAGCCAAGAGACAGACTACACCGGGGAGCTGTTTTTT. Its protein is CASSQETDYTGELFF.

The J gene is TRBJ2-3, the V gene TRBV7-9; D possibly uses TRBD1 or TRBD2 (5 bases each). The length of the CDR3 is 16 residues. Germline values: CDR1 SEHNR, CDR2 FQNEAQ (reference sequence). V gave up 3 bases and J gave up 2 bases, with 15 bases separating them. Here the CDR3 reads CASSLSSGRDTDTQYF. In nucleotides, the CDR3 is TGTGCCAGCAGCTTGAGCTCGGGACGGGACACAGATACGCAGTATTTT. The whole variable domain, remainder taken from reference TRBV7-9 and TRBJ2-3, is DTGVSQNPRHKITKRGQNVTFRCDPISEHNRLYWYRQTLGQGPEFLTYFQNEAQLEKSRLLSDRFSAERPKGSFSTLEIQRTEQGDSAMYLCASSLSSGRDTDTQYFGPGTRLTVL.

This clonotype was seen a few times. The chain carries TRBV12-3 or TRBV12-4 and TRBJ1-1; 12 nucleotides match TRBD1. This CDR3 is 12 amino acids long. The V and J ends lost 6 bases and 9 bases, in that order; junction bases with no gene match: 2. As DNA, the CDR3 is TGTGCCAGCAGCGGGACAGGGGGCAAAGCTTTCTTT. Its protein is CASSGTGGKAFF.

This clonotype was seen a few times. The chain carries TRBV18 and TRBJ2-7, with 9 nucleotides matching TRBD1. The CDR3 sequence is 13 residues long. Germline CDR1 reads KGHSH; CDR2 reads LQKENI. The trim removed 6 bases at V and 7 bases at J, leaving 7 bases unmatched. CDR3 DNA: TGTGCCAGCTCGCTCCGGGACAGGGAAGAGCAGTACTTC. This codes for CASSLRDREEQYF.